The sequence of this TCR beta chain was determined in a study of cytomegalovirus exposure and HLA in healthy donors. Study outcomes and limitations: Reports credit the classifier with highly specific, highly sensitive diagnosis of cytomegalovirus status.

This clone turned up a few times. Its target is unknown. Mismatch with germline at one junction end may stem from a read error. The length of the CDR3 is 14 residues. The germline gives CDR1 SSHAT, CDR2 FNYEAQ (reference sequence). The study ran its PCR with 60 Vbeta and 13 Jbeta primers. The assay was immunoSEQ multiplex PCR, and TCRdb's table has in-frame clones only and misses some. The repertoire includes some 150,000 clones, roughly 80% of them detected once, and 2.5% to 3.5% sits in the top ten. This TCR came from a female donor in good health and CMV-seronegative. The sample was PBMCs. The chain carries TRBV7-7 and TRBJ1-1; 9 bases are shared with TRBD1. CDR3 protein: CASSSTGGNTEAFF. As DNA, the CDR3 is TGTGCTAGCAGCTCGACAGGGGGGAACACTGAAGCTTTCTTT.